This record looks at one T cell receptor beta chain sequence and its context. Its antigen is not yet known. Base quality data are lacking; no much larger clone is found one base away. This record comes from a study of T cell responses to AZD1222 COVID-19 vaccine (dated by TCRdb to the early 2020s). Describing the broader study: TCR sequencing was performed for approximately 240 trial participants, of whom 207 were given two doses of AZD1222 and some 25 were given two doses of MenACWY control vaccine. Trial participants were enrolled by age into subgroups of 18-55, 56-69 and 70-plus years, and around 150, 29 and 61 TCR-sequenced participants, respectively, were included in these subgroups. Here is what the overall study found, with its caveats: Spike-specific TCR breadth and depth rose significantly after two AZD1222 doses compared with day 0 and with MenACWY recipients. Because no day 14 peak-response samples were available, repertoires were characterized only after the peak T cell response. Conclusions about previously exposed vaccinees are limited, since just six AZD1222 recipients were seropositive for SARS-CoV-2 at baseline. Participants were mostly white British, with more females than males. The authors suggested clonal diversity may have been underestimated. The vaccine-associated CD4 TCRs covered the entire spike protein, and the dominant responses fell in regions 160-218 and 743-854. The 56-69-year group was small, and its depth increase did not reach significance, likely because of low power. Reportedly, close to half of the unique spike-specific TCRs recognized epitopes lying outside the regions that are mutated in the B.1.351 and B.1.1.7 variants.

The time point tag for this specimen amounts to: about 28 days (+/-7) after the second vaccine dose. AZD1222 recipients given second doses at about 4 weeks or at about 12 weeks were pooled, since spike-specific TCR depth and breadth were not found to differ between the two schedules. Samples from vaccinated people were obtained from the UK trials COV001 and COV002, which included a single-blind randomized controlled phase 2/3 trial of AZD1222 (ChAdOx1 nCoV-19) in healthy adults. For TCRbeta chain sequencing, PBMC samples from trial participants were taken at day 0 and at day 28 after the second dose. Including cysteine and phenylalanine, the CDR3 has 14 amino acids. Just the 42-base CDR3 DNA is kept, in frame starting at base 1. Looking up the germline V gene yields CDR1 SGHVS and CDR2 FQNEAQ. Between the V and J ends, shortened by 2 bases and 1 base respectively, the junction contains 8 bases. The CDR3 regions of human TCRbeta chains were subjected to immunosequencing. In the source study's methods: Repertoire TCRs were checked for matches against a reference library of SARS-CoV-2-specific TCRs that had been generated using the MIRA antigen-specificity platform. Breadth was defined as the fraction of unique TCRs that were SARS-CoV-2-associated, and depth was defined as the fraction of total T cells that were SARS-CoV-2-associated. Each spike-specific TCR was assigned to its reactive spike region and to a CD4 or CD8 class using the MIRA data. Log10-transformed breadth and depth values were compared by one-way ANOVA with Sidak's multiple comparisons tests. The clones in this table, taken by TCRdb from immuneACCESS, are in-frame only. Not every clone is retained; where verified, under half of the shortfall comes from an unresolved V gene, and the cause of the rest is unknown. The V and J calls and clone size come from that table; D and trimming were worked out from the DNA. This sample gives under 200,000 clones in total; approximately 90% of them show up just once. The ten largest clones represent more than 4% of the sample.

Sequenced material: peripheral blood, taken 28 days after the second AZD1222 dose. The receptor chain draws on TRBV7-8 and TRBJ1-1, with no D gene named confidently. The receptor was derived from an adult who received the AZD1222 COVID-19 vaccine. The DNA is as follows: TGTGCCAGCAGCTTACGTACCCAGAACACTGAAGCTTTCTTT. It encodes CASSLRTQNTEAFF. The reference TRBV7-8 and TRBJ1-1 proteins fill in what lies around the CDR3, so the full variable domain reads GAGVSQSPRYKVAKRGQDVALRCDPISGHVSLFWYQQALGQGPEFLTYFQNEAQLDKSGLPSDRFFAERPEGSVSTLKIQRTQQEDSAVYLCASSLRTQNTEAFFGQGTRLTVV.